This T cell receptor (beta chain) emerged from a study of neurological immune-mediated disorders. Study summary: Among roughly 35 multiple sclerosis patients, 31 were relapsing-remitting and 3 were secondary progressive.

By 5'RACE with 10-nucleotide random UMIs, the cDNA was made. TCRdb re-derived calls from the 5' RACE reads in MiXCR, one entry per CDR3 protein. The sample lists about 55,000 distinct CDR3 sequences, roughly 4.4% seen once, with 2.9% in the top ten. The germline CDR1 and CDR2 sequences are MNHNY and SVGAGI (reference sequence). After removal of 5 bases from V and 7 bases from J, the junction contained 12 bases not matched to a gene. The length of the CDR3 is 15 residues. This clonotype has a single count. No antigen is known for it. This may be a read error, as it is one base from a much larger clone. PBMCs numbering 2 million and stored at -80 C yielded the unsorted libraries. Study findings and constraints: Patients with HTLV-1-associated myelopathy had the highest level of TCR clonal expansion, whereas patients with multiple sclerosis had the lowest level, falling beneath the level found in healthy controls.

The sample consisted of PBMCs. V usage is TRBV6-6 and J usage is TRBJ2-7; 9 nucleotides line up with TRBD1. This TCR was recovered from a man aged 50-59 years with multiple sclerosis. The CDR3 protein is CASSTRQGVLEEQYF. The CDR3 bases are TGTGCCAGCAGTACCCGACAGGGGGTCCTTGAGGAGCAGTACTTC.